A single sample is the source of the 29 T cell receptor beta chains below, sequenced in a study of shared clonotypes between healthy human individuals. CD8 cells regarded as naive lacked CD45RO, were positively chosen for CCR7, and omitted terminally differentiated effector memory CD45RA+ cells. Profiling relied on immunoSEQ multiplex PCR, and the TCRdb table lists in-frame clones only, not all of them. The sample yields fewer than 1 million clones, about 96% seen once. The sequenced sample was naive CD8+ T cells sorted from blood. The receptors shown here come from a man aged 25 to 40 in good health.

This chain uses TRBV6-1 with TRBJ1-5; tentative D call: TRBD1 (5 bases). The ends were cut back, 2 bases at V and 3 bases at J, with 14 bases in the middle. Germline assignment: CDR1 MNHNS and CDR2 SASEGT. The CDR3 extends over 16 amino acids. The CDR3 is CASSERGAGTNQPQHF. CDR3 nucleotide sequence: TGTGCCAGCAGTGAAAGAGGGGCCGGAACCAATCAGCCCCAGCATTTT.

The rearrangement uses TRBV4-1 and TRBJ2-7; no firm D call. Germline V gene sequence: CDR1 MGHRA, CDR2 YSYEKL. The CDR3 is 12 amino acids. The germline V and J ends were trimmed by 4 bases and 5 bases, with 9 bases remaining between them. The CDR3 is CASSPDLDEQYF. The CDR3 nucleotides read TGCGCCAGCAGCCCGGACCTCGACGAGCAGTACTTC.

CDR3 coding DNA: TGTGCCGCCTCAGCGGGACTTCACAATGAGCAGTTCTTC. Translating gives CAASAGLHNEQFF. The V call is TRBV27, the J call TRBJ2-1, with 7 bases matching TRBD2. V lost 11 bases and J lost 5; bases outside the gene matches: 9. Germline V gene data show CDR1 as MNHEY and CDR2 as SMNVEV (reference sequence). The CDR3 loop spans 13 amino acids.

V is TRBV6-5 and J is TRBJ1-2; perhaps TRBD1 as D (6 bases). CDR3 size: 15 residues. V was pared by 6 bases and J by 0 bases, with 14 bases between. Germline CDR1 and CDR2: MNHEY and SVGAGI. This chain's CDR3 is CASREGDFANYGYTF. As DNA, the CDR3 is TGTGCCAGCAGAGAGGGGGACTTCGCTAACTATGGCTACACCTTC.

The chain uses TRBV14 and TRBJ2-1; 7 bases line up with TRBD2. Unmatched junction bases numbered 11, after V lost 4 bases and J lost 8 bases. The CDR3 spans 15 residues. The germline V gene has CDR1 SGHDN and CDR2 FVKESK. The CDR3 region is CASSPTAGSPDEQFF. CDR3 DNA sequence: TGTGCCAGCAGCCCCACAGCGGGAAGCCCCGATGAGCAGTTCTTC.

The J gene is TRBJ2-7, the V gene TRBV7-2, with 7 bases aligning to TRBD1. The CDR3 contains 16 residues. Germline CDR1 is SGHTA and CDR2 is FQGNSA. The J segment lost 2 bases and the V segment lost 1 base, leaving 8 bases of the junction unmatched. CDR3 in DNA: TGTGCCAGCAGCTTAGAGGGCAGGACAGGTGCCTACGAGCAGTACTTC. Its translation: CASSLEGRTGAYEQYF.

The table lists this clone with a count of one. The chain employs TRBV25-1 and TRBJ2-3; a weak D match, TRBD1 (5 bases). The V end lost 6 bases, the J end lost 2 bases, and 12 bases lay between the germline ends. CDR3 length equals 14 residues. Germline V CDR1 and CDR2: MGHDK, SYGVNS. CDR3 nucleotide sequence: TGTGCCAGCAGCGCAGGGTCTTACACAGATACGCAGTATTTT. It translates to CASSAGSYTDTQYF.

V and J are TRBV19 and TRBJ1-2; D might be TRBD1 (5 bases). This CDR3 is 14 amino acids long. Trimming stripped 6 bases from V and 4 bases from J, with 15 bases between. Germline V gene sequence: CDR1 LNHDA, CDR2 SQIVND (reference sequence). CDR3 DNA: TGTGCCAGTAGCCTCGGGGCGCTGGTCTATGGCTACACCTTC. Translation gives CASSLGALVYGYTF. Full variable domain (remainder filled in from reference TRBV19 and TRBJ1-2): DGGITQSPKYLFRKEGQNVTLSCEQNLNHDAMYWYRQDPGQGLRLIYYSQIVNDFQKGDIAEGYSVSREKKESFPLTVTSAQKNPTAFYLCASSLGALVYGYTFGSGTRLTVV.

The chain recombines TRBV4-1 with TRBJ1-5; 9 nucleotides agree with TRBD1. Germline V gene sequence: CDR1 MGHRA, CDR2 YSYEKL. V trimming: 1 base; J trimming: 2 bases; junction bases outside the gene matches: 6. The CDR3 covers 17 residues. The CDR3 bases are TGCGCCAGCAGCCAAGTCGGAACAGGGGGCGGCAATCAGCCCCAGCATTTT. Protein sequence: CASSQVGTGGGNQPQHF.

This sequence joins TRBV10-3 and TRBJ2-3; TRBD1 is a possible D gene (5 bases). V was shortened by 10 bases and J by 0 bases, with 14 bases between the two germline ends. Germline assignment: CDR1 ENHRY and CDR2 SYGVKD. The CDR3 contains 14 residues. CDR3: CASQQESSTDTQYF. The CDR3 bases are TGTGCCAGTCAACAGGAGTCTAGCACAGATACGCAGTATTTT.

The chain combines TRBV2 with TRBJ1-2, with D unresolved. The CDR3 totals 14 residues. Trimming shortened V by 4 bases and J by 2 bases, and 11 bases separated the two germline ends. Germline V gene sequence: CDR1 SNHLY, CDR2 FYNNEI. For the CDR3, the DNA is TGTGCCAGCAGTGTAGCAAACATAAACTATGGCTACACCTTC. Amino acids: CASSVANINYGYTF.

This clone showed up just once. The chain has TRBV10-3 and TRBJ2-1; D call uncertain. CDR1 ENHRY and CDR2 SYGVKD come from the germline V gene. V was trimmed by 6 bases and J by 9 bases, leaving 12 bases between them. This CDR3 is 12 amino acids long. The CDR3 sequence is CAISPGGGEQFF. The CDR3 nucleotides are TGTGCCATCAGCCCGGGCGGCGGTGAGCAGTTCTTC.

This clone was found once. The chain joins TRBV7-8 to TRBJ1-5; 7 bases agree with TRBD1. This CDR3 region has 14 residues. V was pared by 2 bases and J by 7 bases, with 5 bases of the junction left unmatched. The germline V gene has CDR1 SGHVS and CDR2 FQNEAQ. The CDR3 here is CASSLTTGLQPQHF. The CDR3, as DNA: TGTGCCAGCAGCTTAACGACAGGGCTCCAGCCCCAGCATTTT.

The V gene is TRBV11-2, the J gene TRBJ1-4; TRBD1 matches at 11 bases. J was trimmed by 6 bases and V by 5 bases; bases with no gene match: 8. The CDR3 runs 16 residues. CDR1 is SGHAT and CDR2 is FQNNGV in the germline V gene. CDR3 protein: CASSIGPGQGDEKLFF. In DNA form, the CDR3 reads TGTGCCAGCAGCATAGGACCGGGACAGGGGGATGAAAAACTGTTTTTT.

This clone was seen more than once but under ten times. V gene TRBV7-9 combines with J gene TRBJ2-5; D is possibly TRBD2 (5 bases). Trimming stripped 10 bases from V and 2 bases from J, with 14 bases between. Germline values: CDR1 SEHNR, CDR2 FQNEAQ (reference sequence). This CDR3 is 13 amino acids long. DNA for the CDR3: TGTGCCACCCTCTCACTAGGACAAGAGACCCAGTACTTC. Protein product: CATLSLGQETQYF.

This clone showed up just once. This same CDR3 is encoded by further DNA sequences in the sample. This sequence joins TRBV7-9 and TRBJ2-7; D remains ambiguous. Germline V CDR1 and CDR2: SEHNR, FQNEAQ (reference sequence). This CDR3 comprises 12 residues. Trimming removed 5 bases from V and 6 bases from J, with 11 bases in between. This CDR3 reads CASSLFLGEQYF. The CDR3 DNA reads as TGTGCCAGCAGCCTTTTCTTAGGCGAGCAGTACTTC.

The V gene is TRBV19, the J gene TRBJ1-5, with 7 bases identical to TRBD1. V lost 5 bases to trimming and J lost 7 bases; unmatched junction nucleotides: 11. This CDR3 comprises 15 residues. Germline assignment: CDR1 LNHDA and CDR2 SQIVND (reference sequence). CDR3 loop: CASSGDRVVRQPQHF. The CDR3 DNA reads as TGTGCCAGTAGTGGCGACAGGGTAGTTCGACAGCCCCAGCATTTT.

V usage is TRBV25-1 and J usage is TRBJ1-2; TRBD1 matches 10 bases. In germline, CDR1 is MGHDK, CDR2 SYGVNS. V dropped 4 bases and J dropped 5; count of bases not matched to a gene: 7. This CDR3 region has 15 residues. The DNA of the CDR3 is TGTGCCAGCAGTGGGGTGACAGGGGGCAGGTATGGCTACACCTTC. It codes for CASSGVTGGRYGYTF.

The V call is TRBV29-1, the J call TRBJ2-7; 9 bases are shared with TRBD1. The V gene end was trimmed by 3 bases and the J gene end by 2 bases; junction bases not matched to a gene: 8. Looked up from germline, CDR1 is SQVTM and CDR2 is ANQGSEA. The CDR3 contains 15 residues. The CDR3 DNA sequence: TGCAGCGTTGAGGCGGGGGACAGGGAGACCTACGAGCAGTACTTC. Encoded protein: CSVEAGDRETYEQYF.

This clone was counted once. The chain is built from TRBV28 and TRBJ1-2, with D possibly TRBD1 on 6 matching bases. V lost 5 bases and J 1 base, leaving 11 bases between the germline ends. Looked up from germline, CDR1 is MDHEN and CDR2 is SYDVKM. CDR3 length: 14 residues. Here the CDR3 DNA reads TGTGCCAGCAGTGTTACAGGGAGTAACTATGGCTACACCTTC. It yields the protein CASSVTGSNYGYTF.

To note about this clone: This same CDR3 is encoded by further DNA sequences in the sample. The CDR3 protein is CASSSGPGGNTIYF. The CDR3 DNA reads as TGTGCCAGCAGCTCAGGGCCCGGAGGAAACACCATATATTTT. The gene calls are TRBV7-9 and TRBJ1-3, with a weak D call TRBD1 (5 bases). Germline V gene data show CDR1 as SEHNR and CDR2 as FQNEAQ (reference sequence). V gave up 4 bases and J gave up 4 bases, with 11 bases separating them. The CDR3 length is 14 residues.

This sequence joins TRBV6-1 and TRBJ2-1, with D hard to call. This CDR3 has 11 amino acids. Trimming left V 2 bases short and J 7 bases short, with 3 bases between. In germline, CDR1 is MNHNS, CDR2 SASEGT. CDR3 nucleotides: TGTGCCAGCAGTGAATCTAATGAGCAGTTCTTC. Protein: CASSESNEQFF.

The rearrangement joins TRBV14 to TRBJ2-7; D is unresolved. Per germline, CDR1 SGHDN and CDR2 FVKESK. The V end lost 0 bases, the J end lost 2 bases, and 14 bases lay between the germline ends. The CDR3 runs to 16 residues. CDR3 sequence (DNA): TGTGCCAGCAGCCAAGAGTCAGTCCACCGGGCCTACGAGCAGTACTTC. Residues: CASSQESVHRAYEQYF.

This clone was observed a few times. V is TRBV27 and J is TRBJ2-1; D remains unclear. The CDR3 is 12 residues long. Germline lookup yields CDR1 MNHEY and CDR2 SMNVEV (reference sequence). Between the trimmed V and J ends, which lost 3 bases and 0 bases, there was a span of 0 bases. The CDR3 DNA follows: TGTGCCAGCAGTTTCTCCTACAATGAGCAGTTCTTC. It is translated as CASSFSYNEQFF.

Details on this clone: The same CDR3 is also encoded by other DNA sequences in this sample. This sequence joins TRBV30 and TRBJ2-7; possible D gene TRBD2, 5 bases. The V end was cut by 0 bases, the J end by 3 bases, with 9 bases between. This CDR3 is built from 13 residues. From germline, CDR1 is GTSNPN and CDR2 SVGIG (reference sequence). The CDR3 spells CAWSVGGSYEQYF. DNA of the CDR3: TGTGCCTGGAGTGTCGGAGGCAGCTACGAGCAGTACTTC.

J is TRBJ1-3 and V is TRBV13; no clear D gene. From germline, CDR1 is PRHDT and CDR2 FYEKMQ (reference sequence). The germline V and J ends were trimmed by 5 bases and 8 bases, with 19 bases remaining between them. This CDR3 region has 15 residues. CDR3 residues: CASSRDQASVDTIYF. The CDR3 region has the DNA TGTGCCAGCAGCCGAGACCAGGCCTCGGTGGACACCATATATTTT.

CDR3 residues: CASSFRTDYEQYF. In DNA form, the CDR3 reads TGTGCCAGCAGCTTTCGGACGGACTACGAGCAGTACTTC. The rearrangement uses TRBV5-6 and TRBJ2-7; no reliable D call. V lost 2 bases to trimming and J lost 3 bases, with 9 bases between them. This CDR3 comprises 13 residues. Germline assignment: CDR1 SGHDT and CDR2 YYEEEE.

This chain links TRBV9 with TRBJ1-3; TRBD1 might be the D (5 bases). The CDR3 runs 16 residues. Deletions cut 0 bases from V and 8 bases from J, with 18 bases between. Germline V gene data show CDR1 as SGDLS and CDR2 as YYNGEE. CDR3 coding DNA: TGTGCCAGCAGCGTAGCTTCAGGGCCTAATCGGGACACCATATATTTT. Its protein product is CASSVASGPNRDTIYF.

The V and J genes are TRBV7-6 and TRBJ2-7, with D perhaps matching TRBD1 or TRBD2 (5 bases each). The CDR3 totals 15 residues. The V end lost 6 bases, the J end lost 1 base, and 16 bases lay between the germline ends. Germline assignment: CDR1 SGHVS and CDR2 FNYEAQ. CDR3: CASRYRDATSYEQYF. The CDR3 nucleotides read TGTGCCAGCAGATATCGGGACGCCACATCCTACGAGCAGTACTTC.